These T cell receptor beta chains were read from a single sample in a study of T-cell memory formation after mild COVID-19. Each CDR3 protein gets one entry after TCRdb re-called the 5' RACE reads with MiXCR. The sample has about 130,000 distinct CDR3 sequences, roughly 6% seen once. Sample: PBMCs or a T cell subset sorted from them (not recorded which). The receptors stem from an adult woman who had mild COVID-19 (a few samples of this study predate the infection). Cell type and time point are not known. Each CDR3 is given with its conserved first and last residue. D genes are given only for firm matches. Not all rows give a size; the values are once, few, many and, for expanded clones, a class.

size: many
V: TRBV2
J: TRBJ2-5
D: NA
DNA: TGTGCCAGCAGCCTAAGTCCCATCCAAGAGACCCAGTACTTC
CDR3: CASSLSPIQETQYF

size: many
V: TRBV27
J: TRBJ1-4
D: NA
DNA: TGTGCCAGCTCCATAGGGAGAGGGATGGGTCATGAAAAACTGTTTTTT
CDR3: CASSIGRGMGHEKLFF

size: NA
V: TRBV7-3
J: TRBJ2-1
D: TRBD2
DNA: TGTGCCAGCAGCTCTCCGGGACTAGCGGCCGACCGGTACAATGAGCAGTTCTTC
CDR3: CASSSPGLAADRYNEQFF

size: many
V: TRBV12-3/TRBV12-4
J: TRBJ1-5
D: NA
DNA: TGTGCCAGCAGTCTCATGGGGGACGGCAATCAGCCCCAGCATTTT
CDR3: CASSLMGDGNQPQHF

size: many
V: TRBV7-9
J: TRBJ2-1
D: NA
DNA: TGTGCCAGCAGCTTACAGGGAGGGGGCAATGAGCAGTTCTTC
CDR3: CASSLQGGGNEQFF

size: NA
V: TRBV2
J: TRBJ2-3
D: TRBD2
DNA: TGTGCCAGCAGTGCCCCTCCCTACGGCGTTACTAGCGGGAGCACAGATACGCAGTATTTT
CDR3: CASSAPPYGVTSGSTDTQYF

size: few
V: TRBV24-1
J: TRBJ2-3
D: TRBD2
DNA: TGTGCCACCAGTGGAGCGGGAGTGACAGATACGCAGTATTTT
CDR3: CATSGAGVTDTQYF

size: NA
V: TRBV24-1
J: TRBJ1-1
D: TRBD1
DNA: TGTGCCACCAGTGATGGCAGGGGGCACCGGTCTGAAGCTTTCTTT
CDR3: CATSDGRGHRSEAFF

size: few
V: TRBV5-1
J: TRBJ2-3
D: NA
DNA: TGCGCCAGCAGCTACGGGACCACAGATACGCAGTATTTT
CDR3: CASSYGTTDTQYF

size: many
V: TRBV7-2
J: TRBJ2-5
D: NA
DNA: TGTGCCAGCAGCGGAACTTGGGAGACCCAGTACTTC
CDR3: CASSGTWETQYF

size: many
V: TRBV7-8
J: TRBJ2-3
D: TRBD1
DNA: TGTGCCAGCAGCGATAACAGGGGGCTGGATTTTAGCACAGATACGCAGTATTTT
CDR3: CASSDNRGLDFSTDTQYF

size: many
V: TRBV20-1
J: TRBJ2-2
D: NA
DNA: TGCAGTGCTAGAGATGGGCTGGGGACGAACACCGGGGAGCTGTTTTTT
CDR3: CSARDGLGTNTGELFF

size: many
V: TRBV9
J: TRBJ2-7
D: TRBD1
DNA: TGTGCCAGCAGCGCACAGGGGCACTCCTACGAGCAGTACTTC
CDR3: CASSAQGHSYEQYF

size: many
V: TRBV15
J: TRBJ2-1
D: NA
DNA: TGTGCCACCAGCAGCTTCCCACGGAATGAGCAGTTCTTC
CDR3: CATSSFPRNEQFF

size: NA
V: TRBV5-4
J: TRBJ2-6
D: NA
DNA: TGTGCCAGCAGCTGGGCAGGGGCAGGGGCCAACGTCCTGACTTTC
CDR3: CASSWAGAGANVLTF

size: NA
V: TRBV30
J: TRBJ2-3
D: NA
DNA: TGTGCCTGGAGTCCCGGGATTAGCACAGATACGCAGTATTTT
CDR3: CAWSPGISTDTQYF

size: NA
V: TRBV7-2
J: TRBJ2-3
D: NA
DNA: TGTGCCAGCAGCTCGGGGCAATTCACAGATACGCAGTATTTT
CDR3: CASSSGQFTDTQYF

size: NA
V: TRBV6-2/TRBV6-3
J: TRBJ2-2
D: NA
DNA: TGTGCCAGCAGTGGACGGATGCCGTGGACCGGGGAGCTGTTTTTT
CDR3: CASSGRMPWTGELFF

size: NA
V: TRBV11-2
J: TRBJ2-1
D: NA
DNA: TGTGCCAGCAGCCCATATGGGACCGCGAATGAGCAGTTCTTC
CDR3: CASSPYGTANEQFF

size: few
V: TRBV7-2
J: TRBJ2-5
D: TRBD2
DNA: TGTGCCAGCAGCTTAGGGACTAGCGGCCAAGAGACCCAGTACTTC
CDR3: CASSLGTSGQETQYF

size: NA
V: TRBV2
J: TRBJ2-7
D: NA
DNA: TGTGCCAGCAGTGAAGCGCGCGAGCAGTACTTC
CDR3: CASSEAREQYF

size: NA
V: TRBV12-3/TRBV12-4
J: TRBJ1-2
D: NA
DNA: TGTGCCAGCAGTTTATCAGGGTACGACTATGGCTACACCTTC
CDR3: CASSLSGYDYGYTF

size: NA
V: TRBV7-7
J: TRBJ2-1
D: TRBD1
DNA: TGTGCCAGCAGCTTATATCCACAGGGGGGCCCAAGCTCCTACAATGAGCAGTTCTTC
CDR3: CASSLYPQGGPSSYNEQFF

size: few
V: TRBV11-3
J: TRBJ2-1
D: NA
DNA: TGTGCCAGCACCAACCGGGGTGGGGGCGGACCGGAGGAGGAGCAGTTCTTC
CDR3: CASTNRGGGGPEEEQFF

size: many
V: TRBV7-6
J: TRBJ1-2
D: TRBD1
DNA: TGTGCCAGCAGCTCCGAGACAGGGGGCTACTATGGCTACACCTTC
CDR3: CASSSETGGYYGYTF

size: NA
V: TRBV5-1
J: TRBJ2-5
D: TRBD1
DNA: TGCGCCAGCAGCTCTCGGACAGGGACAGCAGAGACCCAGTACTTC
CDR3: CASSSRTGTAETQYF

size: many
V: TRBV30
J: TRBJ2-3
D: NA
DNA: TGTGCCTGGAGTTCCAGGTCCACAGATACGCAGTATTTT
CDR3: CAWSSRSTDTQYF

size: many
V: TRBV12-3/TRBV12-4
J: TRBJ2-7
D: TRBD2
DNA: TGTGCCAGCAGTCCCCGGACTAGCGGCTCCTACGAGCAGTACTTC
CDR3: CASSPRTSGSYEQYF

size: few
V: TRBV5-1
J: TRBJ2-6
D: NA
DNA: TGCGCCAGCAGCTTGAGTCTGACTGGGGCCAACGTCCTGACTTTC
CDR3: CASSLSLTGANVLTF

size: NA
V: TRBV12-3/TRBV12-4
J: TRBJ2-3
D: NA
DNA: TGTGCCAGCAGTAGCTGGACCGATACAGATACGCAGTATTTT
CDR3: CASSSWTDTDTQYF

size: many
V: TRBV5-1
J: TRBJ1-6
D: TRBD1
DNA: TGCGCCAGCAGCGAGACAGGGATTTCACCCCTCCACTTT
CDR3: CASSETGISPLHF

size: once
V: TRBV12-3/TRBV12-4
J: TRBJ2-5
D: NA
DNA: TGTGCCAGCAGTTACCCAGGGGTCCAAGAGACCCAGTACTTC
CDR3: CASSYPGVQETQYF

size: many
V: TRBV30
J: TRBJ2-2
D: NA
DNA: TGTGCCTGGAACCGACTCACCTATACCGGGGAGCTGTTTTTT
CDR3: CAWNRLTYTGELFF

size: few
V: TRBV30
J: TRBJ2-1
D: NA
DNA: TGTGCCTGGAGTGTACGGCGGAGTGAGCAGTTCTTC
CDR3: CAWSVRRSEQFF

size: NA
V: TRBV24-1
J: TRBJ2-7
D: NA
DNA: TGTGCCACCAGTGATACAGGGAGCTCCTACGAGCAGTACTTC
CDR3: CATSDTGSSYEQYF

size: few
V: TRBV5-1
J: TRBJ2-3
D: NA
DNA: TGCGCCAGCAGCTTGGGGGAATTTGGCGGCTCTAGCACAGATACGCAGTATTTT
CDR3: CASSLGEFGGSSTDTQYF

size: NA
V: TRBV12-3/TRBV12-4
J: TRBJ2-7
D: NA
DNA: TGTGCCAGCAGTTGGGAAGGGGGCTACGAGCAGTACTTC
CDR3: CASSWEGGYEQYF

size: few
V: TRBV24-1
J: TRBJ1-1
D: NA
DNA: TGTGCCACCAGTGATTCTGGGGGCAAAGCTTTCTTT
CDR3: CATSDSGGKAFF

size: many
V: TRBV6-5
J: TRBJ2-7
D: TRBD2
DNA: TGTGCCAGCAGTCCCCTTAGCGGGAGGAGAGGGGAGCAGTACTTC
CDR3: CASSPLSGRRGEQYF

size: few
V: TRBV10-3
J: TRBJ2-1
D: TRBD2
DNA: TGTGCCATCAGTATGACTAGCGGGGTTTACAATGAGCAGTTCTTC
CDR3: CAISMTSGVYNEQFF

size: many
V: TRBV6-2/TRBV6-3
J: TRBJ2-3
D: NA
DNA: TGTGCCAGCACCCGTCGATCGGCCACAGATACGCAGTATTTT
CDR3: CASTRRSATDTQYF

size: few
V: TRBV12-3/TRBV12-4
J: TRBJ1-2
D: TRBD1
DNA: TGTGCCAGCAACTTGGGACAGGGAAACTATGGCTACACCTTC
CDR3: CASNLGQGNYGYTF

size: many
V: TRBV7-2
J: TRBJ1-2
D: NA
DNA: TGTGCCAGCAGCTTAGTTAACTATGGCTACACCTTC
CDR3: CASSLVNYGYTF

size: few
V: TRBV19
J: TRBJ2-7
D: NA
DNA: TGTGCCAGTAGTACCGAATTTTCCCAGGGGCAGTACTTC
CDR3: CASSTEFSQGQYF

size: few
V: TRBV5-1
J: TRBJ1-2
D: TRBD1
DNA: TGCGCCAGCAGCTCGGCGGGACAGGGGGTAGGTGGCTACACCTTC
CDR3: CASSSAGQGVGGYTF

size: NA
V: TRBV12-3/TRBV12-4
J: TRBJ1-1
D: NA
DNA: TGTGCCAGCAGTTTTAGGGGGGTTTTTATGACTGAAGCTTTCTTT
CDR3: CASSFRGVFMTEAFF

size: many
V: TRBV7-9
J: TRBJ1-1
D: TRBD1
DNA: TGTGCCAGCAGCTTAGCGGGGACAGCAATGAACACTGAAGCTTTCTTT
CDR3: CASSLAGTAMNTEAFF

size: NA
V: TRBV5-5
J: TRBJ2-1
D: NA
DNA: TGTGCCAGCAGCTTGTGGTACAGTGAGCAGTTCTTC
CDR3: CASSLWYSEQFF

size: NA
V: TRBV5-1
J: TRBJ1-1
D: NA
DNA: TGCGCCAGCAGCTGGGGGCAGGGGCTGGGGACTGAAGCTTTCTTT
CDR3: CASSWGQGLGTEAFF

size: NA
V: TRBV6-1
J: TRBJ1-1
D: NA
DNA: TGTGCCAGCAGCCCTCTCCAAGGGGGCACTGAAGCTTTCTTT
CDR3: CASSPLQGGTEAFF

size: NA
V: TRBV5-6
J: TRBJ2-3
D: NA
DNA: TGTGCCAGCAGCTTGGTTGGGGGGGCTCCCACAGATACGCAGTATTTT
CDR3: CASSLVGGAPTDTQYF

size: many
V: TRBV7-9
J: TRBJ1-6
D: NA
DNA: TGTGCCAGCAGCTCGGGACACGGAACCTCACCCCTCCACTTT
CDR3: CASSSGHGTSPLHF

size: many
V: TRBV5-5
J: TRBJ1-5
D: NA
DNA: TGTGCCAGCAGCTTGGGCTTGTTCAGGAGCCTCAATCAGCCCCAGCATTTT
CDR3: CASSLGLFRSLNQPQHF

size: NA
V: TRBV2
J: TRBJ2-3
D: NA
DNA: TGTGCCAGCAGTGAAGCGGGGCCACGAGATACGCAGTATTTT
CDR3: CASSEAGPRDTQYF

size: few
V: TRBV5-1
J: TRBJ2-7
D: TRBD1
DNA: TGCGCCAGCAGCCCCGGGACAGGGGGCGGTGAGCAGTACTTC
CDR3: CASSPGTGGGEQYF

size: many
V: TRBV7-2
J: TRBJ2-2
D: TRBD1
DNA: TGTGCCAGCAGCAGGGACAGCGGGGAGCTGTTTTTT
CDR3: CASSRDSGELFF

size: many
V: TRBV20-1
J: TRBJ2-1
D: NA
DNA: TGCAGTGGACCGGGACCGATCAATGAGCAGTTCTTC
CDR3: CSGPGPINEQFF